These 25 T cell receptor beta chains were all obtained from the same sample, sequenced in a study of graft-versus-host responses after intestinal transplantation. Their recognized antigens are unknown. Sequenced by immunoSEQ multiplex PCR; TCRdb stores in-frame clones only, minus some. The sample carries about 59,000 clones, approximately 94% recorded once. The sample here was unstimulated CD4+ T cells sorted from spleen or lymph node cells, taken before transplant. The receptors derive from a human donor who was the organ donor for an intestinal transplant.

The V gene is TRBV7-8, the J gene TRBJ2-7; 10 bases line up with TRBD2. The CDR3 is 15 residues long. Trimming removed 5 bases from V and 0 bases from J; junction bases left unmatched: 4. In germline, CDR1 is SGHVS, CDR2 FQNEAQ. CDR3 region: CASSASGGVSYEQYF. The CDR3 DNA follows: TGTGCCAGCAGCGCAAGCGGGGGGGTCTCCTACGAGCAGTACTTC.

This sequence joins TRBV11-2 and TRBJ2-5; 10 bases are shared with TRBD2. The V gene end was trimmed by 0 bases and the J gene end by 4 bases; junction bases not matched to a gene: 14. The germline V gene has CDR1 SGHAT and CDR2 FQNNGV. The CDR3 consists of 19 residues. CDR3 loop: CASSLDVIAGGPSRETQYF. The CDR3 DNA reads TGTGCCAGCAGCTTAGATGTAATAGCGGGGGGACCCTCAAGAGAGACCCAGTACTTC.

A single count supports this clone. The chain carries TRBV6-5 and TRBJ2-7; 8 nucleotides agree with TRBD2. This CDR3 has 15 amino acids. V shed 0 bases, J shed 3 bases, and the junction held 4 bases outside the gene matches. The germline CDR1 and CDR2 sequences are MNHEY and SVGAGI. CDR3 in amino acids: CASSYSASGGYEQYF. CDR3 coding DNA: TGTGCCAGCAGTTACTCGGCCAGCGGGGGCTACGAGCAGTACTTC.

V usage is TRBV6-5 and J usage is TRBJ1-3, with D perhaps matching TRBD1 (5 bases). Trimming cost V 7 bases and J 4 bases, with 14 bases left between them. This CDR3 is built from 14 residues. Germline V gives CDR1 MNHEY, CDR2 SVGAGI. CDR3: CASTTGGGGNTIYF. CDR3 DNA: TGTGCCAGCACGACCGGGGGTGGGGGAAACACCATATATTTT.

This clone has only one observation. The chain carries TRBV6-1 and TRBJ2-7, with TRBD1 identical over 7 bases. The CDR3 runs 14 residues. Germline V gene data show CDR1 as MNHNS and CDR2 as SASEGT. V dropped 5 bases and J dropped 4; count of bases not matched to a gene: 8. CDR3 coding DNA: TGTGCCAGCAGTCCAGGGACAGTTCCTTACGAGCAGTACTTC. Encoded protein: CASSPGTVPYEQYF.

The chain recombines TRBV7-2 with TRBJ2-7; TRBD1 might be the D (6 bases). Per germline, CDR1 SGHTA and CDR2 FQGNSA. This CDR3 comprises 15 residues. V was cut by 7 bases and J by 0 bases, with 16 bases left in between. Here the CDR3 DNA reads TGTGCCAGCACCCTAAAACAGGGAAGCTCCTACGAGCAGTACTTC. This sequence encodes CASTLKQGSSYEQYF.

This rearrangement joins TRBV6-5 to TRBJ2-2; perhaps TRBD1 as D (5 bases). The CDR3 contains 15 residues. The V end was cut by 6 bases, the J end by 6 bases, with 17 bases between. Germline V gives CDR1 MNHEY, CDR2 SVGAGI. The CDR3: CASRETDKLAGELFF. DNA for the CDR3: TGTGCCAGCAGAGAGACAGACAAACTGGCCGGGGAGCTGTTTTTT.

In its sample, this clone was seen once. The chain is built from TRBV19 and TRBJ1-2, with 9 bases lining up with TRBD1. V shed 1 base, J shed 6 bases, and the junction held 6 bases outside the gene matches. Germline V gives CDR1 LNHDA, CDR2 SQIVND (reference sequence). This CDR3 is built from 15 residues. The CDR3 region has the DNA TGTGCCAGTAGTATAGGTCTAACAGGGGGCGATGGCTACACCTTC. Translating gives CASSIGLTGGDGYTF.

The V gene is TRBV7-6, the J gene TRBJ2-5; 7 nucleotides agree with TRBD1. The CDR3 is 16 amino acids. CDR1 SGHVS and CDR2 FNYEAQ come from the germline V gene. J gave up 5 bases and V 4 bases, and 13 bases lay outside the gene matches. CDR3 residues: CASSSPWTGRSETQYF. DNA of the CDR3: TGTGCCAGCAGCTCGCCCTGGACAGGAAGGAGCGAGACCCAGTACTTC.

The CDR3 DNA reads as TGTGCCAGCAACAGGGTTGCATACGAGCAGTACTTC. Translation gives CASNRVAYEQYF. The genes are TRBV6-6 and TRBJ2-5; maybe TRBD1 (6 bases). With the DNA end fitting TRBJ2-7 better, the J assignment may be wrong. The germline gives CDR1 MNHNY, CDR2 SVGAGI (reference sequence). The CDR3 is made up of 12 amino acids.

The chain links TRBV7-9 to TRBJ1-5; D is possibly TRBD1 (5 bases). The CDR3 extends over 16 amino acids. The germline gives CDR1 SEHNR, CDR2 FQNEAQ (reference sequence). The germline V and J ends were trimmed by 2 bases and 5 bases, with 16 bases remaining between them. CDR3 region: CASSLRPGREHQPQHF. As DNA, the CDR3 is TGTGCCAGCAGCTTACGGCCCGGCAGGGAGCATCAGCCCCAGCATTTT.

The V call is TRBV7-6, the J call TRBJ1-3, with D unresolved. Germline V gene data show CDR1 as SGHVS and CDR2 as FNYEAQ. V was shortened by 5 bases and J by 0 bases, with 11 bases between the two germline ends. The CDR3 is made up of 15 amino acids. CDR3 sequence (DNA): TGTGCCAGCAGCCCAGGAGGTTTCTCTGGAAACACCATATATTTT. Protein sequence: CASSPGGFSGNTIYF.

This clone showed up just once. The chain is built from TRBV12-2 and TRBJ1-5; the table gives TRBD1 as D, unverified against the DNA. TRBV12-2 is noted as a pseudogene. The CDR3 is made up of 15 amino acids. CDR3 sequence reads: CASRPQGYSNQPQHF. CDR3 DNA sequence: TGTGCAAGTCGCCCCCAGGGGTATAGCAATCAGCCCCAGCATTTT.

This rearrangement joins TRBV6-5 to TRBJ2-3; TRBD2 matches 11 bases. V dropped 4 bases and J dropped 7; count of bases not matched to a gene: 7. The CDR3 is made up of 15 amino acids. Germline loops: CDR1 MNHEY, CDR2 SVGAGI. CDR3 DNA: TGTGCCAGCAGTTCCCTAGCGGGGGGTCCTCATACGCAGTATTTT. It specifies CASSSLAGGPHTQYF.

The chain carries TRBV9 and TRBJ1-2, with 8 bases identical to TRBD1. J gave up 3 bases and V 4 bases, and 14 bases lay outside the gene matches. CDR1 and CDR2 (germline): SGDLS, YYNGEE. The CDR3 totals 17 residues. The CDR3 spells CASSSSTTAGGHYGYTF. CDR3 coding DNA: TGTGCCAGCAGCTCTTCAACTACAGCAGGGGGCCACTATGGCTACACCTTC.

This chain connects TRBV19 to TRBJ2-7; the match to TRBD2 covers 7 bases. Germline V gives CDR1 LNHDA, CDR2 SQIVND (reference sequence). The V segment lost 5 bases and the J segment 1 base; nucleotides outside the gene matches: 5. The CDR3 has 14 residues. The DNA of the CDR3 is TGTGCCAGTAGTTCCGGGGGAGGGTCCTACGAGCAGTACTTC. This sequence encodes CASSSGGGSYEQYF.

The CDR3: CASSLSGGQGDRTEAFF. DNA of the CDR3: TGTGCCAGCAGCTTAAGCGGGGGACAGGGGGATAGGACTGAAGCTTTCTTT. The chain recombines TRBV7-2 with TRBJ1-1; 11 nucleotides align to TRBD1. Germline V gene data show CDR1 as SGHTA and CDR2 as FQGNSA. The junction had 10 bases not matched to a gene; V was cut back by 2 bases and J by 5 bases. This CDR3 contains 17 residues.

The gene calls are TRBV5-1 and TRBJ2-1, with 7 positions matching TRBD1. Unmatched junction bases numbered 9, after V lost 0 bases and J lost 9 bases. The CDR3 runs 15 residues. The V gene's germline CDR1 is SGHRS and CDR2 YFSETQ. DNA of the CDR3: TGCGCCAGCAGCTTGGCCGGCACAGGGGTTCCTGAGCAGTTCTTC. It translates to CASSLAGTGVPEQFF.

The V and J genes are TRBV11-2 and TRBJ2-3, with 10 positions matching TRBD2. The germline gives CDR1 SGHAT, CDR2 FQNNGV. The CDR3 contains 14 residues. V lost 3 bases and J lost 10; bases outside the gene matches: 7. The CDR3 loop is CASSFEAGGASQYF. The CDR3 DNA reads as TGTGCCAGCAGCTTTGAAGCGGGGGGGGCCTCGCAGTATTTT.

This rearrangement joins TRBV30 to TRBJ2-5, with 11 bases aligning to TRBD1. Germline V CDR1 and CDR2: GTSNPN, SVGIG (reference sequence). The CDR3 is 15 amino acids. After removal of 3 bases from V and 5 bases from J, the junction contained 8 bases not matched to a gene. DNA for the CDR3: TGTGCCTGGAGCCCAGGACAGGGGGCGTCGGAGACCCAGTACTTC. Translating it yields CAWSPGQGASETQYF. Full variable domain (missing parts from reference TRBV30 and TRBJ2-5): SQTIHQWPATLVQPVGSPLSLECTVEGTSNPNLYWYRQAAGRGLQLLFYSVGIGQISSEVPQNLSASRPQDRQFILSSKKLLLSDSGFYLCAWSPGQGASETQYFGPGTRLLVL.

The chain carries TRBV12-5 and TRBJ2-3, with TRBD2 as a possible D gene (7 bases). CDR1 and CDR2 (germline): LGHNT, FRNRAP. The CDR3 covers 17 residues. Trimming removed 1 base from V and 0 bases from J, with 14 bases in between. The CDR3 bases are TGTGCTAGTGGTTTGGCCCGGGGGGCCACTAGCACAGATACGCAGTATTTT. Translating gives CASGLARGATSTDTQYF.

This clone was picked up a small number of times. The genes are TRBV7-2 and TRBJ2-1; 12 bases map to TRBD2. This CDR3 comprises 14 residues. V lost 5 bases, J lost 15 bases, and 11 bases stayed unmatched. Per the germline V gene, CDR1 is SGHTA and CDR2 is FQGNSA. Here the CDR3 DNA reads TGTGCCAGCAGCCTGACTAGCGGGGGCGCTTTACGGTTCTTC. This sequence encodes CASSLTSGGALRFF.

The chain links TRBV7-8 to TRBJ2-1, with D perhaps TRBD2 (6 bases). Germline loops: CDR1 SGHVS, CDR2 FQNEAQ. CDR3 size: 17 residues. V shed 2 bases and J shed 6 bases, with 20 bases lying between them. The CDR3 DNA reads as TGTGCCAGCAGCTTACGGGTTTTGGGACTTCATTCCAATGAGCAGTTCTTC. This sequence encodes CASSLRVLGLHSNEQFF.

The genes are TRBV6-1 and TRBJ2-7; the match to TRBD2 covers 8 bases. The CDR3 contains 13 residues. From germline, CDR1 is MNHNS and CDR2 SASEGT. V trimming: 6 bases; J trimming: 5 bases; junction bases outside the gene matches: 6. The CDR3: CASRWTAGDEQYF. The CDR3 nucleotides are TGTGCCAGCAGGTGGACAGCGGGGGACGAGCAGTACTTC.

With regard to this clone: This sample also contains other DNA sequences that code for the same CDR3. This chain uses TRBV27 with TRBJ2-6; D gene uncertain. Deletions cut 3 bases from V and 1 base from J, with 1 base between. The CDR3 loop spans 13 amino acids. Germline CDR1 is MNHEY and CDR2 is SMNVEV (reference sequence). CDR3 region: CASSFSGANVLTF. The CDR3 DNA sequence: TGTGCCAGCAGTTTTTCTGGGGCCAACGTCCTGACTTTC.